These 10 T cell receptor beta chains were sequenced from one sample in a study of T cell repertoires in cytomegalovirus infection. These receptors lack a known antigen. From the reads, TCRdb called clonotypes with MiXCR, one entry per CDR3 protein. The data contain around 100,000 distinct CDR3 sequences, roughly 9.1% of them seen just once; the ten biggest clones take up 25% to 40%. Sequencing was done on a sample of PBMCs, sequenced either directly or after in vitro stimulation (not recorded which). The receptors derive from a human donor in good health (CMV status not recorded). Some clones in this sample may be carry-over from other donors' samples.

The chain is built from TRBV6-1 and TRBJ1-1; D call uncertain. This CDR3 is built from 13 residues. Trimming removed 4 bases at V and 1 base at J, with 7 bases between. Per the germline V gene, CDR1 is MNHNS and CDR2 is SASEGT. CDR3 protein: CASSGARNTEAFF. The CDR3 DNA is TGTGCCAGCAGTGGGGCCAGGAACACTGAAGCTTTCTTT.

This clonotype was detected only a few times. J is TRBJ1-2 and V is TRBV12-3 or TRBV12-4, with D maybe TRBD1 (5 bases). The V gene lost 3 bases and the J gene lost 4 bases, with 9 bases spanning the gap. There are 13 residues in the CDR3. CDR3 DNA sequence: TGTGCCAGCAGTTTCAGGGCGGTCTATGGCTACACCTTC. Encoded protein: CASSFRAVYGYTF.

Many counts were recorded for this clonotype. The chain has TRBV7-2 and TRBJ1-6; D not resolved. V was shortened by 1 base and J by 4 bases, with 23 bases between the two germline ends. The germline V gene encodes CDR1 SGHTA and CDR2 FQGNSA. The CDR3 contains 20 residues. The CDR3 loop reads CASSLVILAGNSAYNSPLHF. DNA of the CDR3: TGTGCCAGCAGCTTAGTAATATTGGCAGGCAACTCGGCGTATAATTCACCCCTCCACTTT.

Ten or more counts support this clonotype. CDR3 in amino acids: CASSSQGQGIYGYTF. In DNA form, the CDR3 reads TGTGCCAGCAGTTCACAAGGACAGGGGATCTATGGCTACACCTTC. The chain carries TRBV12-3 or TRBV12-4 and TRBJ1-2; TRBD1 matches 9 bases. V was pared by 4 bases and J by 4 bases, with 7 bases of the junction left unmatched. This CDR3 has 15 amino acids.

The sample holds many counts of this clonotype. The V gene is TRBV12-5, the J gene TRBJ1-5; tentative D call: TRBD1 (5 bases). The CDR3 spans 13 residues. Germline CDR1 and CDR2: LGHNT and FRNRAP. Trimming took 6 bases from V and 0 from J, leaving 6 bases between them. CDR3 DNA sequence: TGTGCTAGTGGGGGACGTAGCAATCAGCCCCAGCATTTT. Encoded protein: CASGGRSNQPQHF.

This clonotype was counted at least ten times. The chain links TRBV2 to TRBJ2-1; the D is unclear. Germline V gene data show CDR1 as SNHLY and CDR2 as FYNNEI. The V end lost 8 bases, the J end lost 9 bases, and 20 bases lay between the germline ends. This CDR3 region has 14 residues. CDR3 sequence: CASGLESSIGEQFF. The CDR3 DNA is TGTGCCAGCGGTTTGGAATCGAGCATTGGTGAGCAGTTCTTC.

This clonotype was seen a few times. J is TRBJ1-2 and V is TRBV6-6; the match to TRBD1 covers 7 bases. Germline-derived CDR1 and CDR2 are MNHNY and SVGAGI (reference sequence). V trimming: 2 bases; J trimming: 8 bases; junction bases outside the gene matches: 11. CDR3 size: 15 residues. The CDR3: CASSYVGDREGGYTF. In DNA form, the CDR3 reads TGTGCCAGCAGTTACGTCGGAGACAGGGAGGGCGGCTACACCTTC.

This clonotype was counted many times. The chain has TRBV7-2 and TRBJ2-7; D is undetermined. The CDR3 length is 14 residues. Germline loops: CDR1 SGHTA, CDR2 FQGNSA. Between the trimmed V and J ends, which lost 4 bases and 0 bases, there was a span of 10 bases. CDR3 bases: TGTGCCAGCAGCTCGGAGACGTACTCCTACGAGCAGTACGTC. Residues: CASSSETYSYEQYV.

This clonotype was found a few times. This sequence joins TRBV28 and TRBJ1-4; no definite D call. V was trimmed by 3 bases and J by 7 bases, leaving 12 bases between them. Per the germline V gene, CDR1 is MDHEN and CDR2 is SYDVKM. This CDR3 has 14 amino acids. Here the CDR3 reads CASSFPGFGEKLFF. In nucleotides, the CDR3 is TGTGCCAGCAGTTTCCCAGGCTTTGGTGAAAAACTGTTTTTT.

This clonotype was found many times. The CDR3 DNA is TGTGCCATCAAGGGAGAACAGATCACCGCCTACGAGCAGTACTTC. It translates to CAIKGEQITAYEQYF. The chain is built from TRBV10-3 and TRBJ2-7, with TRBD2 as a possible D gene (5 bases). There are 15 residues in the CDR3. V was trimmed by 7 bases and J by 2 bases, leaving 18 bases between them. Per the germline V gene, CDR1 is ENHRY and CDR2 is SYGVKD.